The 18 T cell receptor beta chains given below trace back to one sample, sequenced in a study of blood T cell repertoires in COVID-19. Produced via immunoSEQ multiplex PCR; TCRdb's table is partial and in-frame only. Among over 85,000 clones listed, roughly nine tenths were seen once. The sequencing input was peripheral blood. Receptors were obtained from a woman aged 45-65 years with COVID-19, enrolled during active disease.

This clone was seen a few times. This chain links TRBV3-1 (or the pseudogene TRBV3-2) with TRBJ2-5; 14 bases are a match to TRBD2. The ends lost 5 bases at V and 1 base at J; junction bases unmatched: 6. Germline CDR1 and CDR2: LGHDT and YNNKEL (reference sequence). The CDR3 spans 17 residues. The CDR3 is CASSSSGLAGGQETQYF. The CDR3 DNA reads TGTGCCAGCAGCTCCTCCGGACTAGCGGGGGGCCAAGAGACCCAGTACTTC.

The chain has TRBV3-1 (or the pseudogene TRBV3-2) and TRBJ2-5; 7 bases fit TRBD2. The germline V gene has CDR1 LGHDT and CDR2 YNNKEL (reference sequence). This CDR3 comprises 15 residues. Losses at the gene ends were 2 bases for V and 5 bases for J; bases not matched to a gene: 8. CDR3 loop: CASSQPGGSSETQYF. CDR3 nucleotides: TGTGCCAGCAGCCAACCGGGAGGCTCGAGTGAGACCCAGTACTTC.

The CDR3 here is CASSLDGPGTEAFF. The CDR3 DNA reads as TGCGCCAGCAGCCTGGACGGGCCGGGGACTGAAGCTTTCTTT. The chain joins TRBV5-1 to TRBJ1-1; no reliable D call. Germline V CDR1 and CDR2: SGHRS, YFSETQ. This CDR3 has 14 amino acids. The V gene lost 4 bases and the J gene lost 5 bases, with 15 bases spanning the gap. The full variable domain, completed using reference TRBV5-1 and TRBJ1-1, is KAGVTQTPRYLIKTRGQQVTLSCSPISGHRSVSWYQQTPGQGLQFLFEYFSETQRNKGNFPGRFSGRQFSNSRSEMNVSTLELGDSALYLCASSLDGPGTEAFFGQGTRLTVV.

This chain joins TRBV5-1 and TRBJ1-4; D is undetermined. The CDR3 covers 13 residues. From germline, CDR1 is SGHRS and CDR2 YFSETQ. The germline V and J ends were trimmed by 0 bases and 8 bases, with 8 bases remaining between them. The CDR3 coding sequence is TGCGCCAGCAGCTTGGAAAACCGGGAAAAACTGTTTTTT. Translation: CASSLENREKLFF.

The table lists this clone with a count of one. This chain uses TRBV28 with TRBJ2-1; D unresolved. Germline V gene data show CDR1 as MDHEN and CDR2 as SYDVKM. CDR3 size: 14 residues. V was cut by 3 bases and J by 3 bases, with 9 bases left in between. The CDR3 DNA reads as TGTGCCAGCAGTTTTGCACAGCACTACAATGAGCAGTTCTTC. Its translation: CASSFAQHYNEQFF.

The table lists this clone with many counts. The genes are TRBV5-1 and TRBJ2-2, with 15 bases aligning to TRBD2. The germline V gene encodes CDR1 SGHRS and CDR2 YFSETQ. The trim removed 3 bases at V and 9 bases at J, leaving 6 bases unmatched. CDR3 length equals 16 residues. CDR3 residues: CASSWTSGGAARELFF. CDR3 sequence (DNA): TGCGCCAGCAGCTGGACTAGCGGGGGGGCGGCTCGGGAGCTGTTTTTT.

V and J are TRBV5-1 and TRBJ2-5; 9 bases agree with TRBD2. The germline CDR1 and CDR2 sequences are SGHRS and YFSETQ. V lost 4 bases and J lost 4; bases outside the gene matches: 2. This CDR3 is 13 amino acids long. The CDR3 loop is CASSPGLAETQYF. DNA of the CDR3: TGCGCCAGCAGCCCGGGACTAGCAGAGACCCAGTACTTC. Combining the CDR3 with reference TRBV5-1 and TRBJ2-5 gives the whole variable domain KAGVTQTPRYLIKTRGQQVTLSCSPISGHRSVSWYQQTPGQGLQFLFEYFSETQRNKGNFPGRFSGRQFSNSRSEMNVSTLELGDSALYLCASSPGLAETQYFGPGTRLLVL.

The gene calls are TRBV11-2 and TRBJ2-7; D is unresolved. Trimming took off 0 bases at V and 0 bases at J, with 12 bases between the two ends. The CDR3 contains 16 residues. Looked up from germline, CDR1 is SGHAT and CDR2 is FQNNGV. The CDR3 reads CASSLEPHPSSYEQYF. CDR3 in DNA: TGTGCCAGCAGCTTAGAACCTCACCCTAGCTCCTACGAGCAGTACTTC.

The chain has TRBV12-3 or TRBV12-4 and TRBJ1-4, with D possibly being TRBD1 (5 bases). The ends were cut back, 7 bases at V and 4 bases at J, with 10 bases in the middle. This CDR3 is built from 13 residues. This chain's CDR3 is CASTDGGNEKLFF. CDR3 bases: TGTGCCAGCACCGACGGGGGTAATGAAAAACTGTTTTTT.

The chain uses TRBV7-2 and TRBJ1-4, with 8 bases identical to TRBD1. With 5 bases clipped from V and 8 bases from J, the junction kept 7 bases outside the gene matches. The CDR3 is 14 residues long. Germline assignment: CDR1 SGHTA and CDR2 FQGNSA. This CDR3 is CASSNQGAGEKLFF. CDR3 DNA: TGTGCCAGCAGCAATCAGGGGGCTGGAGAAAAACTGTTTTTT.

This clone was counted once. The rearrangement joins TRBV16 to TRBJ2-7; 16 nucleotides agree with TRBD2. V gave up 5 bases and J gave up 0 bases; unmatched junction bases: 4. The germline CDR1 and CDR2 sequences are KGHSY and FQNENV. CDR3 length equals 17 residues. The CDR3 protein is CASSMGLAGGSSYEQYF. In DNA form, the CDR3 reads TGTGCCAGCAGCATGGGACTAGCGGGGGGGAGCTCCTACGAGCAGTACTTC.

V gene TRBV6-2 or TRBV6-3 combines with J gene TRBJ2-7; 8 bases map to TRBD2. The CDR3 loop spans 16 amino acids. V lost 2 bases to trimming and J lost 0 bases; unmatched junction nucleotides: 6. Looked up from germline, CDR1 is MNHEY and CDR2 is SVGEGT. CDR3 sequence reads: CASSYVPGGPSYEQYF. CDR3 DNA sequence: TGTGCCAGCAGTTACGTTCCGGGGGGGCCCTCCTACGAGCAGTACTTC.

CDR3 DNA sequence: TGTGCCAGCAGCGTAGAGGGGGTTGGGGCGCCGAGGGATGGCTACACCTTC. Its translation: CASSVEGVGAPRDGYTF. The V and J genes are TRBV9 and TRBJ1-2; D is perhaps TRBD1 (6 bases). With 0 bases removed from V and 6 bases from J, the gap between germline ends came to 21 bases. Germline CDR1 reads SGDLS; CDR2 reads YYNGEE. The CDR3 consists of 17 residues.

V gene TRBV11-1 combines with J gene TRBJ2-1; the match to TRBD2 covers 12 bases. The germline V gene encodes CDR1 SGHAT and CDR2 FQDESV (reference sequence). The CDR3 runs to 15 residues. The junction had 2 bases not matched to a gene; V was cut back by 6 bases and J by 2 bases. This chain's CDR3 is CASRPSGGAYNEQFF. The CDR3 DNA is TGTGCCAGCAGACCTAGCGGGGGGGCCTACAATGAGCAGTTCTTC. Looking up the rest from reference TRBV11-1 and TRBJ2-1 gives the full variable domain: EAEVAQSPRYKITEKSQAVAFWCDPISGHATLYWYRQILGQGPELLVQFQDESVVDDSQLPKDRFSAERLKGVDSTLKIQPAELGDSAMYLCASRPSGGAYNEQFFGPGTRLTVL.

Only one count was recorded for this clone. The chain employs TRBV5-4 and TRBJ1-1; no definite D call. Germline loops: CDR1 SGHNT, CDR2 YYREEE (reference sequence). Trimming left V 5 bases short and J 8 bases short, with 10 bases between. The CDR3 has 11 residues. The CDR3 spells CASRVGSEAFF. The CDR3 DNA reads as TGTGCCAGCAGGGTGGGGAGCGAAGCTTTCTTT.

V usage is TRBV27 and J usage is TRBJ2-6; 9 bases map to TRBD1. Germline assignment: CDR1 MNHEY and CDR2 SMNVEV (reference sequence). V shed 5 bases and J 0 bases; nucleotides not matched to a gene: 8. The CDR3 is 18 amino acids. The CDR3 region is CASSLMDRGRSGANVLTF. In DNA, the CDR3 is TGTGCCAGCAGTCTGATGGACAGGGGTCGCTCTGGGGCCAACGTCCTGACTTTC.

This chain's CDR3 is CASSARLSTDTQYF. The DNA of the CDR3 is TGTGCCAGCAGCGCACGACTGAGCACAGATACGCAGTATTTT. The V call is TRBV7-2, the J call TRBJ2-3; D gene uncertain. The CDR3 has 14 amino acids. The germline gives CDR1 SGHTA, CDR2 FQGNSA. The V gene lost 5 bases and the J gene lost 0 bases, with 9 bases spanning the gap.

The chain employs TRBV5-1 and TRBJ2-7; maybe TRBD1 (6 bases). This CDR3 contains 13 residues. V gave up 6 bases and J gave up 4 bases, with 14 bases separating them. Germline V gives CDR1 SGHRS, CDR2 YFSETQ. CDR3 protein: CASTLLQGYEQYF. The CDR3 DNA sequence: TGCGCCAGCACTTTGTTACAGGGATACGAGCAGTACTTC.